One T cell receptor beta chain is described in this entry. Antigen: not known. These data come from a study of T cell responses to AZD1222 COVID-19 vaccine. V was shortened by 6 bases and J by 10 bases, with 16 bases between the two germline ends. Looked up from germline, CDR1 is LGHDT and CDR2 is YNNKEL (reference sequence). The length of the CDR3 is 14 residues. The table came from immunoSEQ multiplex PCR; TCRdb's copy has only in-frame clones and leaves some out. The table lists about 31,000 clones, roughly 90% of them singletons. Pooled samples include second doses given at about 4 or 12 weeks. General study results and limits: The donor group comprised mostly white British people and more females; the analysis possibly underestimated clonal diversity. Nearly half of spike-specific TCRs reportedly target unmutated variant regions.

Sequencing was performed on peripheral blood, taken 28 days after the second AZD1222 dose. The clonotype originates from an adult who received the AZD1222 COVID-19 vaccine. The chain uses TRBV3-1 (or the pseudogene TRBV3-2) and TRBJ1-6; D ambiguous. The CDR3, as DNA: TGTGCCAGCAGACCCGACAACCCAAGATCACCCCTCCACTTT. It is translated as CASRPDNPRSPLHF.